This TCR beta chain was sequenced during a study of blood T cell repertoires in COVID-19. Study-wide background: Sites across the United States, Italy and Spain contributed samples from acute and convalescent COVID-19. The analysed material was cDNA or gDNA that came from T cells, B-cell-depleted T cells, or PBMCs.

In the authors' methods: Reference gene primer amplification gave estimated nucleated cell counts. Using immunoSEQ multiplex PCR, the repertoire was profiled, and TCRdb retains in-frame clones only, with some absent. The DNA gave D and trimming, while V, J and clone size come from that table. The sample has under 300,000 clones, roughly 83% seen once. The CDR3 runs to 13 residues. The V gene lost 4 bases and the J gene lost 5 bases, with 11 bases spanning the gap. Germline CDR1 SGHRS, CDR2 YFSETQ. Sample: peripheral blood. The TCR sequence derives from an elderly man with acute or convalescent COVID-19. The chain uses TRBV5-1 and TRBJ2-3, with a possible D match to TRBD1 (6 bases). The CDR3 nucleotides are TGCGCCAGCAGCCAACAGGGTAGAGATACGCAGTATTTT. It specifies CASSQQGRDTQYF.